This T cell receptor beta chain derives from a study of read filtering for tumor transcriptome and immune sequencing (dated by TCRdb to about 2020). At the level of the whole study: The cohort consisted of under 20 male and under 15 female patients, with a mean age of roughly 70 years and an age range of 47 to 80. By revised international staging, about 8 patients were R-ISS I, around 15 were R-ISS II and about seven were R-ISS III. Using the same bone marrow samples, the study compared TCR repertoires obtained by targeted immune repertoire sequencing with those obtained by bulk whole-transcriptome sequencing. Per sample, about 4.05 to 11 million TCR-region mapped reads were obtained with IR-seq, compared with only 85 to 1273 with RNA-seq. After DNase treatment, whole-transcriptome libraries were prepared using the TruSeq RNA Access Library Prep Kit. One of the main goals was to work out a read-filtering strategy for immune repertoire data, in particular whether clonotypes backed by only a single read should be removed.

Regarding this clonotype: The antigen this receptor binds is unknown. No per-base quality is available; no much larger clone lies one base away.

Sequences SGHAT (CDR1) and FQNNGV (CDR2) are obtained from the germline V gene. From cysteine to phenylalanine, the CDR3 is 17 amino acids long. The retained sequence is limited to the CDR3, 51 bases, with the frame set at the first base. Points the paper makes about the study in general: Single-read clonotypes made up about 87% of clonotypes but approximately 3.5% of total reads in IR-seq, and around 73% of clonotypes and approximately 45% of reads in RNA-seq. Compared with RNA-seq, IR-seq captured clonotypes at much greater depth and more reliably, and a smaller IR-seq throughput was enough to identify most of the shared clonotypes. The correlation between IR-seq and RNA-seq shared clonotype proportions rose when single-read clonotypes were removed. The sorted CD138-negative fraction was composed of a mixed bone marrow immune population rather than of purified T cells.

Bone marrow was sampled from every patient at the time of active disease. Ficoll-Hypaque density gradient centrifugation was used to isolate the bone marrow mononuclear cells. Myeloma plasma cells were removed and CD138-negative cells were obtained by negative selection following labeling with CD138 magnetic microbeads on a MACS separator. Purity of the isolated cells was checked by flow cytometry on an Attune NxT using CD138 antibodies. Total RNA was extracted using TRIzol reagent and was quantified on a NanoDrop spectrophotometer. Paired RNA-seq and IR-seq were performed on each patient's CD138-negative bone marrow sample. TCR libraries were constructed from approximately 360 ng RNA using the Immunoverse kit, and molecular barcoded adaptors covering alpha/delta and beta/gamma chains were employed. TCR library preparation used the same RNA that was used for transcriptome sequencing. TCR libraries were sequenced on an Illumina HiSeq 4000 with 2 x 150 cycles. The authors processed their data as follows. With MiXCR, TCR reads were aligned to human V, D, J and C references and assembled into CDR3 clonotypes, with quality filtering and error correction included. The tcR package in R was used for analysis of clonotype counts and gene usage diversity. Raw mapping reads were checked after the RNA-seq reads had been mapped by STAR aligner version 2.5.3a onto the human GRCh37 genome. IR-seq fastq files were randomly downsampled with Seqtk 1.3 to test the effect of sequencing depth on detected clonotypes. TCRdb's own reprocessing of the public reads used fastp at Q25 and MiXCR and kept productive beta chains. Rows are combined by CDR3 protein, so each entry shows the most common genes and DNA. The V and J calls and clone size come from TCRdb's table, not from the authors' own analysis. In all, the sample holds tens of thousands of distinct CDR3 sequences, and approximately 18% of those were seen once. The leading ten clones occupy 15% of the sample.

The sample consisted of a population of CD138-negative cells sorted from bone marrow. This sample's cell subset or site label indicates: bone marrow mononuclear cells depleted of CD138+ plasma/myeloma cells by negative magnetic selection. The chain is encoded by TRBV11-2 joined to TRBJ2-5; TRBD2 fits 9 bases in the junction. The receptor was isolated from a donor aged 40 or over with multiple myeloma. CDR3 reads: CSSSLGLAGGARETQYF. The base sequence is TGTTCTAGCAGCTTAGGACTCGCGGGAGGGGCTCGGGAGACCCAGTACTTC.